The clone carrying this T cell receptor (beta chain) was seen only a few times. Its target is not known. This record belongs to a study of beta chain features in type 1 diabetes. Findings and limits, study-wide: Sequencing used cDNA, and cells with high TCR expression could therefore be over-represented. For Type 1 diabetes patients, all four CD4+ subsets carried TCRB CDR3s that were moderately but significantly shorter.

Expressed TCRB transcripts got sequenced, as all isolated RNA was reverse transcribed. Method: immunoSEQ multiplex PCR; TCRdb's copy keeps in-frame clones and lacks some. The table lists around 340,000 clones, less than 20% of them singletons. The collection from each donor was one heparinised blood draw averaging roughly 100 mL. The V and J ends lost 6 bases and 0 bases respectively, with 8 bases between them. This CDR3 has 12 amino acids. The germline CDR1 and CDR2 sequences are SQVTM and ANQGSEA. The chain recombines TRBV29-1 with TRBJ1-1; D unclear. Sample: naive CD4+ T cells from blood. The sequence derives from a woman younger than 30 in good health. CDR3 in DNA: TGCAGCGTCGGACTTTTGAACACTGAAGCTTTCTTT. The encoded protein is CSVGLLNTEAFF.